The 4 T cell receptor beta chains below come from one sample, sequenced in a study of blood T cell repertoires in COVID-19. Clones were sequenced by immunoSEQ multiplex PCR, and TCRdb holds only the in-frame ones, with some missing. The table has 200,000 to 250,000 clones, 65% to 90% seen once. Sample: peripheral blood. These receptors were obtained from an elderly man with acute or convalescent COVID-19.

The chain uses TRBV30 and TRBJ2-3; TRBD2 matches 14 bases. The J segment lost 2 bases and the V segment lost 5 bases, leaving 3 bases of the junction unmatched. CDR3 length: 15 amino acids. Germline V gene data show CDR1 as GTSNPN and CDR2 as SVGIG (reference sequence). CDR3 in DNA: TGTGCCTGGGGGGGACTAGCGGGAGCCACAGATACGCAGTATTTT. Amino acids: CAWGGLAGATDTQYF. The complete variable domain, with remaining parts taken from reference TRBV30 and TRBJ2-3, reads SQTIHQWPATLVQPVGSPLSLECTVEGTSNPNLYWYRQAAGRGLQLLFYSVGIGQISSEVPQNLSASRPQDRQFILSSKKLLLSDSGFYLCAWGGLAGATDTQYFGPGTRLTVL.

This chain connects TRBV5-5 to TRBJ2-2; D is uncertain. The CDR3 spans 13 residues. CDR1 is SGHKS, CDR2 YYEKEE, per germline (reference sequence). V lost 4 bases to trimming and J lost 6 bases, with 10 bases between them. The CDR3 bases are TGTGCCAGCAGCCCCTTAATTGCCGGGGAGCTGTTTTTT. This translates into CASSPLIAGELFF.

This clone was found once. The genes are TRBV27 and TRBJ2-1; D is possibly TRBD1 (5 bases). There are 16 residues in the CDR3. Germline CDR1 and CDR2: MNHEY and SMNVEV (reference sequence). The V end lost 5 bases, the J end lost 4 bases, and 18 bases lay between the germline ends. CDR3 sequence (DNA): TGTGCCAGCAGTCTGGATCAAGGGGCAGTATACAATGAGCAGTTCTTC. Residues: CASSLDQGAVYNEQFF.

V usage is TRBV27 and J usage is TRBJ1-2, with TRBD1 matching over 7 bases. The CDR3 totals 15 residues. CDR1 is MNHEY and CDR2 is SMNVEV in the germline V gene (reference sequence). Trimming cost V 2 bases and J 7 bases; bases outside gene matches: 10. CDR3 residues: CASSLLRDSQLGYTF. The CDR3 DNA reads TGTGCCAGCAGTTTACTAAGGGACAGCCAACTTGGCTACACCTTC.